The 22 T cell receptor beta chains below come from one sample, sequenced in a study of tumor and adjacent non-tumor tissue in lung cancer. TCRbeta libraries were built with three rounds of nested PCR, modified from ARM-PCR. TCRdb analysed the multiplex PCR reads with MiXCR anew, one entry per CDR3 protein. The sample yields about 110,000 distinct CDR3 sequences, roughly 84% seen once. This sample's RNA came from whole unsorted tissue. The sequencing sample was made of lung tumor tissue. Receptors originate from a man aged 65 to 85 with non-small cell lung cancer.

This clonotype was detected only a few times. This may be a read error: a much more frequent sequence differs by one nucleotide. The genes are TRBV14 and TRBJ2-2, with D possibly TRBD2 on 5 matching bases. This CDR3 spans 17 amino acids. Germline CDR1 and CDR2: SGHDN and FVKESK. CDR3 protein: CASSQDGPDQRTGKLFF. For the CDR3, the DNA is TGTGCCAGCAGCCAGGACGGTCCCGACCAGAGGACCGGGAAGCTGTTTTTT.

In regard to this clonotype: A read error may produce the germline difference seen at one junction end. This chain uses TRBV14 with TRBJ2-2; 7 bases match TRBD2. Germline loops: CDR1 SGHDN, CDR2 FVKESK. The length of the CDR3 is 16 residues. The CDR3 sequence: CASRRTSGAKTGELFF. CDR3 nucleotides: TGTGCCAGCAGGCGGACTAGTGGAGCGAAGACCGGGGAGCTGTTTTTT.

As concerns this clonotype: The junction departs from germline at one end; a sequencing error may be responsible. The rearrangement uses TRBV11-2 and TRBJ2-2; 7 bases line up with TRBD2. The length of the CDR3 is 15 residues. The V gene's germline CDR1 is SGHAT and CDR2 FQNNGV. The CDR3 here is CASSPLARGNGKLFF. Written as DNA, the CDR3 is TGTGCCAGCAGCCCCCTAGCGCGGGGGAACGGGAAGCTGTTTTTT.

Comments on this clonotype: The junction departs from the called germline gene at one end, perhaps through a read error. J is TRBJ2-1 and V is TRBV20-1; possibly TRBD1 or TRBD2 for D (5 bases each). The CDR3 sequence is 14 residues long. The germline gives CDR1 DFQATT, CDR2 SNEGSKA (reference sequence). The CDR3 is CSAAGAGFYNEQFF. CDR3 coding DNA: TGCAGTGCTGCCGGGGCAGGCTTCTACAACGAGCAGTTCTTC.

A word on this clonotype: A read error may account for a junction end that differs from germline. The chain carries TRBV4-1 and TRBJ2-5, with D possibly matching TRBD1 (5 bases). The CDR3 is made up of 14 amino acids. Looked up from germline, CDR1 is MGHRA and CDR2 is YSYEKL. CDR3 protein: CANSQQSGQETQYF. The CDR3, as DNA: TGCGCCAACAGCCAACAGTCAGGGCAAGAGACCCAATACTTC.

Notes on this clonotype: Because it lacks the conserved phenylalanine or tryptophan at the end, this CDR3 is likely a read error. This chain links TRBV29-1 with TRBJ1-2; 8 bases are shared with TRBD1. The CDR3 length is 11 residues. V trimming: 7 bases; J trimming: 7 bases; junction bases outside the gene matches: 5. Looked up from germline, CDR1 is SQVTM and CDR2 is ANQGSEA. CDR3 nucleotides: TGCAGCGAGCAACAGGGGGTTGGCTACACCATA. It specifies CSEQQGVGYTI.

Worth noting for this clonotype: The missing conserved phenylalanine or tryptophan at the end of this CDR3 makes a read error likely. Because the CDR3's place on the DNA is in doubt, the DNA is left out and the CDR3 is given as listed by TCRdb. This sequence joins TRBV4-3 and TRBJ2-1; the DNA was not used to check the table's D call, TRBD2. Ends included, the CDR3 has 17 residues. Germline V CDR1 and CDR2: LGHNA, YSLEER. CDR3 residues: CASTQDPAGAEYNEQLL.

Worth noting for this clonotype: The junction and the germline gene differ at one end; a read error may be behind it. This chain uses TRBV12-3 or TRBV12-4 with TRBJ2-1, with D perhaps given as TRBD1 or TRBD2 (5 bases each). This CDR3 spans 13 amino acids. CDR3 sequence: CASSLVSGTRQSF. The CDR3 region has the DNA TGTGCCAGCAGTTTAGTTTCTGGGACCCGGCAGTCCTTC.

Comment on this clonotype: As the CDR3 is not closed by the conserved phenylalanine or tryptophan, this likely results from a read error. CDR3 bases: TGTGCCAGCAGTTTTCACCCCACGACACGCTCGGTCTGGGGGAACACTGAAGCTTTCCTT. It encodes CASSFHPTTRSVWGNTEAFL. V usage is TRBV12-3 or TRBV12-4 and J usage is TRBJ1-1; unclear D gene. V lost 3 bases and J 1 base, leaving 27 bases between the germline ends. The CDR3 spans 20 residues.

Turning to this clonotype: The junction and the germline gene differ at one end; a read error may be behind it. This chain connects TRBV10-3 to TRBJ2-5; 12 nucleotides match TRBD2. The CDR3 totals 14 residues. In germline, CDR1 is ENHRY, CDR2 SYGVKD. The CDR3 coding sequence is TGTGCCACTTCCGTGACTAGCGGGAGAGAGACCCAGTACTTT. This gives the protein CATSVTSGRETQYF.

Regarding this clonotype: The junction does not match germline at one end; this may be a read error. The CDR3 nucleotides are TGTGCCAACAGTTTATCCTTACAGGGGTCTTTGGGCTACACATTC. Its translation is CANSLSLQGSLGYTF. The chain is built from TRBV28 and TRBJ1-2; 7 bases align to TRBD1. This CDR3 comprises 15 residues. Per the germline V gene, CDR1 is MDHEN and CDR2 is SYDVKM.

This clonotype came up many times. The CDR3 region has the DNA TGTGCCAGCAGCTTAGTGGGGACGGGCACAGATACGCAGTATTTT. This gives the protein CASSLVGTGTDTQYF. V usage is TRBV11-2 and J usage is TRBJ2-3; tentatively, D is TRBD1 or TRBD2 (5 bases each). Looked up from germline, CDR1 is SGHAT and CDR2 is FQNNGV. V was shortened by 1 base and J by 1 base, with 9 bases between the two germline ends. There are 15 residues in the CDR3.

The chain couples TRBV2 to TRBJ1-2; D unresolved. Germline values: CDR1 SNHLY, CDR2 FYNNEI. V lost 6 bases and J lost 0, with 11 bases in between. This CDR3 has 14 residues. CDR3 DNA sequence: TGTGCCAGCAGACCGGACGGTACTAACTATGGCTACACCTTC. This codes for CASRPDGTNYGYTF.

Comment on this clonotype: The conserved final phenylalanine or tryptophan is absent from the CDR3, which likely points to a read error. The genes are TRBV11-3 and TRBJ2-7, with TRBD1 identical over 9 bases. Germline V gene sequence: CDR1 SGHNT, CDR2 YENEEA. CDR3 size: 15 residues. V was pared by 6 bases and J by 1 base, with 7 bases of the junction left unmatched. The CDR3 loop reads CASSSTGTGSYEQYS. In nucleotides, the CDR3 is TGTGCCAGCAGTTCTACCGGGACAGGGTCCTACGAGCAGTACTCC.

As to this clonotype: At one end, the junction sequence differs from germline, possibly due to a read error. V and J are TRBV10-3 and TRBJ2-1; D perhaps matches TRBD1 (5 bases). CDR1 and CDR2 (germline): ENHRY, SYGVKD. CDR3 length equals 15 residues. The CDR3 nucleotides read TGTGCCATCAGTGAGTCGGTGAGCCAGGGCAATGACCAGTTCTTC. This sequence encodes CAISESVSQGNDQFF.

In DNA, the CDR3 is TGTGCCAGCAGTCAGGGTAACGATCGGCCCCAGCATTTT. This gives the protein CASSQGNDRPQHF. The chain combines TRBV12-3 or TRBV12-4 with TRBJ1-5; D is possibly TRBD1 (5 bases). V gave up 5 bases and J gave up 9 bases, with 14 bases separating them. This CDR3 spans 13 amino acids.

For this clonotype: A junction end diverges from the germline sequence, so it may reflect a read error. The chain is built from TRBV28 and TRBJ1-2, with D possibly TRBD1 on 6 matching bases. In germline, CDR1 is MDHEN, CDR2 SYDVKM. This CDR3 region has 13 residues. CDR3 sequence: CASSFDRLLGYTF. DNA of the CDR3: TGTGCCAGCAGTTTTGACAGGCTACTAGGCTACACTTTC.

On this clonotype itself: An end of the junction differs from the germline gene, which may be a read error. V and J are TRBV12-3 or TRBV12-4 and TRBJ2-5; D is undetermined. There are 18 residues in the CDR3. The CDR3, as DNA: TGTGCCAGCAGTCCCCTCTTGGGCCCCACCGGCCCAAAAGAGATCCAGTACTTC. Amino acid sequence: CASSPLLGPTGPKEIQYF.

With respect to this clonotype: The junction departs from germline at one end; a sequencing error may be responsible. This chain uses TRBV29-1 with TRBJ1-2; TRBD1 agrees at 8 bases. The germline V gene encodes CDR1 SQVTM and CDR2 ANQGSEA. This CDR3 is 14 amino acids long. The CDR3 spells CRVEPAGGEYGYTF. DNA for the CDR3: TGCAGAGTTGAACCGGCAGGGGGCGAGTATGGCTACACCTTC.

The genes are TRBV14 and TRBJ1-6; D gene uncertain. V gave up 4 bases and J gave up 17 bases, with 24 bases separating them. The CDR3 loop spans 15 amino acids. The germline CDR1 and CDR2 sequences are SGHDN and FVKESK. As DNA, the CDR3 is TGTGCCAGCAGCCCGGGCAGCTCCTATAATTCACCATTCCACTTT. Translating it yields CASSPGSSYNSPFHF.

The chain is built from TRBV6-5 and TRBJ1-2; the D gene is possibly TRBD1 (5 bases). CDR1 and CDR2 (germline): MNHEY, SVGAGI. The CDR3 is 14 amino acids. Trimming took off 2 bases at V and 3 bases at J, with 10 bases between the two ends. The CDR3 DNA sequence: TGTGCCAGCAGTTACGGAGGGGCGGACTATGGCTACACCTTC. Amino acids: CASSYGGADYGYTF.

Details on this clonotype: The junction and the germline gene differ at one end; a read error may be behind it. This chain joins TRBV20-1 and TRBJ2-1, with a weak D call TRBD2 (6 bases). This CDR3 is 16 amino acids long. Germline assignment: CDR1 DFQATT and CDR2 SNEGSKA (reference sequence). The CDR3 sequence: CSAKSTSRKGYNERFF. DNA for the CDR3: TGCAGTGCTAAATCAACTAGCAGGAAGGGGTACAATGAGCGGTTCTTC.